This entry lists 14 T cell receptor beta chains sequenced from one sample in a study of blood T cell repertoires in COVID-19. Clones were read by immunoSEQ multiplex PCR, and TCRdb kept only the in-frame ones, dropping some. The table includes about 150,000 clones, about 72% detected once. The source material was peripheral blood. All receptors come from a man in his sixties who had recovered from COVID-19.

V usage is TRBV6-6 and J usage is TRBJ1-5, with no clear D. This CDR3 comprises 12 residues. V gave up 10 bases and J gave up 4 bases, with 11 bases separating them. The germline CDR1 and CDR2 sequences are MNHNY and SVGAGI (reference sequence). For the CDR3, the DNA is TGTGCCACCAAGGAGGGAAATCAGCCCCAGCATTTT. Its translation: CATKEGNQPQHF.

The genes are TRBV14 and TRBJ2-3; 8 nucleotides line up with TRBD1. V trimming: 4 bases; J trimming: 3 bases; junction bases outside the gene matches: 6. The CDR3 totals 15 residues. Germline V gene sequence: CDR1 SGHDN, CDR2 FVKESK. CDR3 residues: CASSLDRDITDTQYF. As DNA, the CDR3 is TGTGCCAGCAGCCTGGACAGGGATATAACAGATACGCAGTATTTT.

J is TRBJ2-1 and V is TRBV6-2 or TRBV6-3; perhaps TRBD1 as D (6 bases). The CDR3 runs to 19 residues. Looked up from germline, CDR1 is MNHEY and CDR2 is SVGEGT. V was shortened by 2 bases and J by 3 bases, with 23 bases between the two germline ends. DNA of the CDR3: TGTGCCAGCAGTTACCCCATCACCCCCAGGGGCCGGAACTACAATGAGCAGTTCTTC. Amino acid sequence: CASSYPITPRGRNYNEQFF.

The chain links TRBV4-3 to TRBJ1-4; tentatively, D is TRBD1 (5 bases). Germline-derived CDR1 and CDR2 are LGHNA and YSLEER. Trimming took off 1 base at V and 7 bases at J, with 13 bases between the two ends. The CDR3 runs 15 residues. CDR3 region: CASSQVSGVGEKLFF. DNA of the CDR3: TGCGCCAGCAGCCAAGTTTCGGGGGTGGGTGAAAAACTGTTTTTT.

The rearrangement links TRBV10-3 to TRBJ1-3; TRBD1 matches 8 bases. The CDR3 is 15 residues long. V trimming: 7 bases; J trimming: 3 bases; junction bases outside the gene matches: 8. Looked up from germline, CDR1 is ENHRY and CDR2 is SYGVKD. CDR3 amino acids: CAITATGESGNTIYF. As DNA, the CDR3 is TGTGCCATCACCGCGACAGGGGAGAGTGGAAACACCATATATTTT.

The chain joins TRBV2 to TRBJ2-4, with 8 bases fitting TRBD1. The length of the CDR3 is 15 residues. The germline V gene has CDR1 SNHLY and CDR2 FYNNEI. V lost 4 bases and J lost 0; bases outside the gene matches: 2. This CDR3 reads CASSGQGAAKNIQYF. DNA of the CDR3: TGTGCCAGCAGTGGTCAGGGGGCAGCCAAAAACATTCAGTACTTC.

This chain joins TRBV2 and TRBJ2-3, with D uncertain. The CDR3 totals 13 residues. The V end was cut by 4 bases, the J end by 4 bases, with 9 bases between. Germline V lookup: CDR1 SNHLY, CDR2 FYNNEI. CDR3 in amino acids: CASSVRSADTQYF. CDR3 nucleotide sequence: TGTGCCAGCAGTGTACGGTCGGCAGATACGCAGTATTTT.

The chain carries TRBV9 and TRBJ1-4; 8 positions match TRBD1. The V segment lost 0 bases and the J segment 11 bases; nucleotides outside the gene matches: 12. This CDR3 is built from 16 residues. The germline V gene has CDR1 SGDLS and CDR2 YYNGEE. CDR3 sequence: CASSVDHGQGARKLFF. In nucleotides, the CDR3 is TGTGCCAGCAGCGTAGATCATGGGCAGGGGGCGAGGAAACTGTTTTTT.

This sequence joins TRBV28 and TRBJ1-5; D uncertain. V was pared by 5 bases and J by 3 bases, with 14 bases between. Germline V gene data show CDR1 as MDHEN and CDR2 as SYDVKM. The CDR3 loop spans 15 amino acids. The DNA for the CDR3 is TGTGCCAGCAGTCCGGCTCTTGGAGCCAATCAGCCCCAGCATTTT. Protein product: CASSPALGANQPQHF.

V usage is TRBV30 and J usage is TRBJ2-6; a possible D gene is TRBD1 (6 bases). Germline V gene lookup returns CDR1 GTSNPN and CDR2 SVGIG (reference sequence). The length of the CDR3 is 14 residues. The V end was cut by 4 bases, the J end by 8 bases, with 15 bases between. This chain's CDR3 is CAWTPQGNSNVLTF. CDR3 sequence (DNA): TGTGCCTGGACCCCCCAGGGGAACTCCAACGTCCTGACTTTC.

This clone was seen a handful of times. The chain recombines TRBV6-5 with TRBJ1-1; D gene uncertain. CDR1 is MNHEY and CDR2 is SVGAGI in the germline V gene. V dropped 4 bases and J dropped 0 bases, with 15 bases sitting between them. The CDR3 consists of 16 residues. DNA of the CDR3: TGTGCCAGCAGTTTGTCGGGGAATTACATGAACACTGAAGCTTTCTTT. This translates into CASSLSGNYMNTEAFF.

The J gene is TRBJ1-3, the V gene TRBV12-3 or TRBV12-4; D gene ambiguous. The CDR3 consists of 13 residues. The V end was cut by 7 bases, the J end by 6 bases, with 13 bases between. CDR3 sequence (DNA): TGTGCCAGCACCCCCCAGAACCCAAACACCATATATTTT. This sequence encodes CASTPQNPNTIYF.

CDR3 protein: CASSLTRGYSNQPQHF. The CDR3 nucleotides are TGTGCCAGCAGTTTAACACGGGGGTATAGCAATCAGCCCCAGCATTTT. V and J are TRBV28 and TRBJ1-5, with a tentative D call TRBD1 (5 bases). Looked up from germline, CDR1 is MDHEN and CDR2 is SYDVKM. The V end lost 2 bases, the J end lost 0 bases, and 11 bases lay between the germline ends. This CDR3 is built from 16 residues.

This clone appeared a single time. The CDR3 spells CASSLTGGGTLDTQYF. The CDR3 DNA is TGTGCCAGCAGCTTAACTGGCGGGGGAACTTTAGATACGCAGTATTTT. V usage is TRBV7-2 and J usage is TRBJ2-3, with 7 bases fitting TRBD2. CDR1 and CDR2 (germline): SGHTA, FQGNSA. V was clipped by 2 bases and J by 5 bases; unmatched bases: 10. This CDR3 region has 16 residues.